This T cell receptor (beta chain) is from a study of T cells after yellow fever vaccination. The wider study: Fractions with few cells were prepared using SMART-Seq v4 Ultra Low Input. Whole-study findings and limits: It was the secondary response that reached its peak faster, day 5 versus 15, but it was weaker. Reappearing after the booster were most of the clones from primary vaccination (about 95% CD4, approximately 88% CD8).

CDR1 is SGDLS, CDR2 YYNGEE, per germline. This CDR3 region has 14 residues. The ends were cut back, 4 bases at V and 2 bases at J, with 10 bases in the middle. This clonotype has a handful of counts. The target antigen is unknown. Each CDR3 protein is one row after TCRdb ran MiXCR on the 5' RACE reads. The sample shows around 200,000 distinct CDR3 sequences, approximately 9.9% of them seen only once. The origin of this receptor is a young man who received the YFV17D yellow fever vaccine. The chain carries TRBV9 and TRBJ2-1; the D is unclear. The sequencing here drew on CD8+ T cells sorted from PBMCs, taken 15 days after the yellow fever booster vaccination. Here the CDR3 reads CASSPDGTYNEQFF. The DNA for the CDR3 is TGTGCCAGCAGCCCTGACGGCACCTACAATGAGCAGTTCTTC.